This TCR beta chain comes out of a study of CD8 T cells in Susac syndrome. With random hexamers, reverse transcription was performed on roughly 0.5 to 1 ug of RNA. TCRdb re-derived calls from the immunoSEQ multiplex PCR reads in MiXCR, one entry per CDR3 protein. The table records tens of thousands of distinct CDR3 sequences, 90% to 95% of them present only once. The authors sequenced TCR beta from blood CD8+ and CD4+ T cells. Bulk CD8+ and CD4+ cells came from magnetic negative isolation; CD8+ TEMRA by FACS. This CDR3 has 17 amino acids. The V gene's germline CDR1 is LGHNA and CDR2 YSLEER. V lost 1 base to trimming and J lost 0 bases; unmatched junction nucleotides: 4.

The source of this sequence is a human donor with multiple sclerosis. The J gene is TRBJ2-1, the V gene TRBV4-3; 9 nucleotides agree with TRBD2. The sample comprised CD8+ T cells from PBMCs. CDR3 sequence (DNA): TGCGCCAGCAGCCAAGGGACTAGCGTTAGCTCCTACAATGAGCAGTTCTTC. Protein: CASSQGTSVSSYNEQFF.